The 28 T cell receptor beta chains presented below share a single source sample, sequenced in a study of T cells and copy number aberrations in small-cell lung cancer. Method: immunoSEQ multiplex PCR; TCRdb's copy keeps in-frame clones and lacks some. The table records some 10,000 clones, over 60% of them present only once. Sample: normal tissue next to the tumor. The origin of the receptors is a man aged 55 to 69 with small cell lung cancer.

The chain links TRBV5-5 to TRBJ2-3, with no clear D. Deletions cut 0 bases from V and 1 base from J, with 9 bases between. Germline V CDR1 and CDR2: SGHKS, YYEKEE (reference sequence). The CDR3 totals 15 residues. In DNA, the CDR3 is TGTGCCAGCAGCTTGGGCCTCTCGGGCACAGATACGCAGTATTTT. This encodes CASSLGLSGTDTQYF.

V gene TRBV6-6 combines with J gene TRBJ2-2; the match to TRBD1 covers 10 bases. CDR1 is MNHNY, CDR2 SVGAGI, per germline (reference sequence). With 0 bases clipped from V and 5 bases from J, the junction kept 0 bases outside the gene matches. The CDR3 contains 15 residues. The CDR3 region is CASSYSGQGTGELFF. In DNA, the CDR3 is TGTGCCAGCAGTTACTCGGGACAGGGGACCGGGGAGCTGTTTTTT.

The chain couples TRBV15 to TRBJ1-3, with no clear D. CDR1 is LNHNV and CDR2 is YYDKDF in the germline V gene (reference sequence). The CDR3 runs 16 residues. The germline V and J ends were trimmed by 2 bases and 0 bases, with 11 bases remaining between them. CDR3 residues: CATSRTRTDSGNTIYF. CDR3 nucleotides: TGTGCCACCAGCAGAACACGAACGGACTCTGGAAACACCATATATTTT.

The chain has TRBV7-8 and TRBJ2-3; D unresolved. Looked up from germline, CDR1 is SGHVS and CDR2 is FQNEAQ. V lost 3 bases to trimming and J lost 4 bases, with 11 bases between them. CDR3 length: 14 residues. CDR3 DNA: TGTGCCAGCAGCTTTACGGTTCAGGCAGATACGCAGTATTTT. This sequence encodes CASSFTVQADTQYF.

The chain employs TRBV7-9 and TRBJ2-7, with TRBD2 identical over 7 bases. CDR1 SEHNR and CDR2 FQNEAQ come from the germline V gene (reference sequence). This CDR3 region has 13 residues. V trimming: 3 bases; J trimming: 3 bases; junction bases outside the gene matches: 2. DNA for the CDR3: TGTGCCAGCAGCTTCAGGGACTACTACGAGCAGTACTTC. It yields the protein CASSFRDYYEQYF.

This clone showed up just once. The chain combines TRBV10-1 with TRBJ2-3; D unresolved. This CDR3 is 13 amino acids long. Trimming pared 3 bases from V and 3 bases from J, leaving 7 bases between. CDR1 and CDR2 (germline): WNHNN, SYGVQD (reference sequence). The CDR3 DNA reads as TGCGCCAGCAGTGAAGGCTTGACAGATACGCAGTATTTT. Translation gives CASSEGLTDTQYF.

This clone was seen once. This chain uses TRBV18 with TRBJ2-2; perhaps TRBD2 as D (5 bases). Trimming cost V 0 bases and J 6 bases, with 17 bases left between them. The CDR3 spans 17 residues. Germline assignment: CDR1 KGHSH and CDR2 LQKENI. The CDR3 bases are TGTGCCAGCTCACCACCGCGAGGGCTAGCAAGAGCCGGGGAGCTGTTTTTT. It codes for CASSPPRGLARAGELFF.

This clone was counted once. The chain links TRBV6-1 to TRBJ2-1, with D perhaps TRBD2 (5 bases). V was cut by 7 bases and J by 4 bases, with 8 bases left in between. This CDR3 is built from 12 residues. CDR1 and CDR2 from the germline V gene are MNHNS and SASEGT. CDR3: CASTDFYNEQFF. The CDR3 DNA follows: TGTGCCAGCACGGACTTTTACAATGAGCAGTTCTTC.

This clone was detected a few times. The rearrangement uses TRBV29-1 and TRBJ1-2; perhaps TRBD1 as D (6 bases). This CDR3 region has 12 residues. Germline CDR1 reads SQVTM; CDR2 reads ANQGSEA. The V and J ends lost 6 bases and 8 bases respectively, with 16 bases between them. The DNA for the CDR3 is TGCAGCGTCAACAGGGATGGCGGGGGCTACACCTTC. Amino acid sequence: CSVNRDGGGYTF.

This clone was recorded only once. V usage is TRBV7-2 and J usage is TRBJ1-2; 9 bases line up with TRBD1. J gave up 14 bases and V 4 bases, and 14 bases lay outside the gene matches. CDR1 is SGHTA, CDR2 FQGNSA, per germline. This CDR3 has 14 residues. The chain's CDR3 is CASSSPGQGYQRTF. Here the CDR3 DNA reads TGTGCCAGCAGCTCACCGGGACAGGGCTACCAGAGGACCTTC. The whole variable domain, remainder taken from reference TRBV7-2 and TRBJ1-2, is GAGVSQSPSNKVTEKGKDVELRCDPISGHTALYWYRQSLGQGLEFLIYFQGNSAPDKSGLPSDRFSAERTGGSVSTLTIQRTQQEDSAVYLCASSSPGQGYQRTFGSGTRLTVV.

The CDR3 region has the DNA TGTGCCAGCAGCCAAGGGACTAGCGGGAGGGAAGAGACCCAGTACTTC. This encodes CASSQGTSGREETQYF. V usage is TRBV4-2 and J usage is TRBJ2-5; 15 nucleotides line up with TRBD2. Germline V gives CDR1 LGHNA, CDR2 YNFKEQ. Trimming at V came to 1 base and at J to 3 bases, leaving 0 bases not matched to a gene. This CDR3 has 16 residues.

The chain couples TRBV29-1 to TRBJ1-4; D remains ambiguous. Trimming took 4 bases from V and 8 from J, leaving 11 bases between them. CDR1 and CDR2 from the germline V gene are SQVTM and ANQGSEA. This CDR3 comprises 12 residues. Here the CDR3 reads CSVGGSQEKLFF. The DNA for the CDR3 is TGCAGCGTTGGCGGCAGCCAAGAAAAACTGTTTTTT. Full variable domain (remainder filled in from reference TRBV29-1 and TRBJ1-4): SAVISQKPSRDICQRGTSLTIQCQVDSQVTMMFWYRQQPGQSLTLIATANQGSEATYESGFVIDKFPISRPNLTFSTLTVSNMSPEDSSIYLCSVGGSQEKLFFGSGTQLSVL.

The rearrangement uses TRBV28 and TRBJ2-6; 11 bases map to TRBD1. The CDR3 spans 20 residues. Germline assignment: CDR1 MDHEN and CDR2 SYDVKM. V shed 6 bases and J 4 bases; nucleotides not matched to a gene: 17. The chain's CDR3 is CASSAPPFGQGAEGANVLTF. CDR3 coding DNA: TGTGCCAGCAGCGCACCCCCTTTCGGACAGGGGGCGGAAGGGGCCAACGTCCTGACTTTC. The variable domain in full, with the rest retrieved from reference TRBV28 and TRBJ2-6, is DVKVTQSSRYLVKRTGEKVFLECVQDMDHENMFWYRQDPGLGLRLIYFSYDVKMKEKGDIPEGYSVSREKKERFSLILESASTNQTSMYLCASSAPPFGQGAEGANVLTFGAGSRLTVL.

The rearrangement uses TRBV29-1 and TRBJ1-1, with D possibly TRBD1 on 5 matching bases. CDR1 and CDR2 (germline): SQVTM, ANQGSEA. V was clipped by 7 bases and J by 0 bases, with 18 bases between them. The length of the CDR3 is 15 residues. The DNA for the CDR3 is TGCAGCGGTGGGGCCGGGTGGGGGATGAACACTGAAGCTTTCTTT. Protein: CSGGAGWGMNTEAFF. Full variable domain (missing parts from reference TRBV29-1 and TRBJ1-1): SAVISQKPSRDICQRGTSLTIQCQVDSQVTMMFWYRQQPGQSLTLIATANQGSEATYESGFVIDKFPISRPNLTFSTLTVSNMSPEDSSIYLCSGGAGWGMNTEAFFGQGTRLTVV.

The rearrangement joins TRBV11-1 to TRBJ2-7; 13 bases match TRBD2. The CDR3 loop spans 14 amino acids. The germline V gene has CDR1 SGHAT and CDR2 FQDESV (reference sequence). The trim removed 4 bases at V and 4 bases at J, leaving 1 base unmatched. The CDR3 sequence: CASSSGLAGYEQYF. CDR3 in DNA: TGTGCCAGCAGCTCGGGACTAGCGGGGTACGAGCAGTACTTC.

This chain connects TRBV29-1 to TRBJ2-7; weak D call: TRBD1 (6 bases). The CDR3 covers 16 residues. Germline V CDR1 and CDR2: SQVTM, ANQGSEA. The V end lost 2 bases, the J end lost 3 bases, and 20 bases lay between the germline ends. The CDR3 protein is CSVEPLQQGVDYEQYF. The CDR3 region has the DNA TGCAGCGTTGAACCTCTGCAACAGGGAGTCGACTACGAGCAGTACTTC.

The genes are TRBV29-1 and TRBJ1-1; tentative D call: TRBD1 (5 bases). The V end lost 6 bases, the J end lost 4 bases, and 12 bases lay between the germline ends. CDR3 size: 12 residues. Germline V gene lookup returns CDR1 SQVTM and CDR2 ANQGSEA. Here the CDR3 DNA reads TGCAGCGTGGGGGAGCCGCTCACTGAAGCTTTCTTT. Its protein is CSVGEPLTEAFF.

The chain is built from TRBV28 and TRBJ2-1; D possibly corresponds to TRBD1 (5 bases). Germline CDR1 MDHEN, CDR2 SYDVKM. The CDR3 sequence is 10 residues long. V lost 4 bases and J 15 bases, leaving 10 bases between the germline ends. CDR3 residues: CASSSSRVFF. CDR3 nucleotide sequence: TGTGCCAGCAGTTCAAGCAGGGTGTTCTTC.

The chain employs TRBV11-2 and TRBJ1-5; the D is unclear. This CDR3 comprises 15 residues. Trimming cost V 1 base and J 3 bases, with 10 bases left between them. Germline loops: CDR1 SGHAT, CDR2 FQNNGV. CDR3 DNA sequence: TGTGCCAGCAGCTTAGGTGTAGGGATCAATCAGCCCCAGCATTTT. Its protein is CASSLGVGINQPQHF.

This clone showed up just once. The genes are TRBV11-2 and TRBJ2-2; 9 bases match TRBD1. CDR1 is SGHAT, CDR2 FQNNGV, per germline. The V and J ends lost 1 base and 13 bases, in that order; junction bases with no gene match: 10. CDR3 length: 15 residues. The CDR3 region has the DNA TGTGCCAGCAGCTTAGTGGTTGTGGGACAGGGTGGGCTGTTTTTT. Amino acid sequence: CASSLVVVGQGGLFF.

This clone was seen only a few times. Other DNA sequences in this specimen translate into the identical CDR3. CDR3 sequence (DNA): TGTGCCAGCAGTCCGACAGGGGTCGGCTATGGCTACACCTTC. It is translated as CASSPTGVGYGYTF. V usage is TRBV28 and J usage is TRBJ1-2; 8 bases are a match to TRBD1. V shed 5 bases and J 4 bases; nucleotides not matched to a gene: 6. Germline lookup yields CDR1 MDHEN and CDR2 SYDVKM. CDR3 length: 14 amino acids.

The chain joins TRBV6-1 to TRBJ2-1; 7 nucleotides line up with TRBD2. The CDR3 covers 16 residues. Germline loops: CDR1 MNHNS, CDR2 SASEGT. The V and J ends lost 2 bases and 4 bases, in that order; junction bases with no gene match: 8. CDR3 amino acids: CASSERILAPYNEQFF. Here the CDR3 DNA reads TGTGCCAGCAGTGAACGGATACTAGCGCCATACAATGAGCAGTTCTTC.

The chain combines TRBV19 with TRBJ1-5, with a tentative D call TRBD1 (5 bases). The CDR3 contains 14 residues. V was pared by 5 bases and J by 5 bases, with 13 bases between. Per germline, CDR1 LNHDA and CDR2 SQIVND (reference sequence). This chain's CDR3 is CASSERDAYQPQHF. The CDR3 nucleotides read TGTGCCAGTAGTGAGCGGGACGCCTATCAGCCCCAGCATTTT.

The chain carries TRBV6-1 and TRBJ2-7, with D possibly being TRBD2 (5 bases). V dropped 8 bases and J dropped 3 bases, with 14 bases sitting between them. Germline assignment: CDR1 MNHNS and CDR2 SASEGT. The CDR3 is 13 amino acids. The CDR3 here is CASGREPFYEQYF. The CDR3 coding sequence is TGTGCCAGCGGCCGGGAACCCTTCTACGAGCAGTACTTC.

On this clone: One end of the junction fails to match germline, which may point to a read error. The chain carries TRBV7-7 and TRBJ2-5; maybe TRBD1 (6 bases). Germline CDR1 reads SSHAT; CDR2 reads FNYEAQ (reference sequence). The CDR3 has 13 amino acids. The CDR3 DNA reads as TGTGCTAGCAGCTCACAGGGACCGGAGACCCAGTACTTC. It specifies CASSSQGPETQYF.

This rearrangement joins TRBV6-6 to TRBJ2-5, with D perhaps TRBD2 (6 bases). The CDR3 covers 13 residues. In germline, CDR1 is MNHNY, CDR2 SVGAGI (reference sequence). Trimming removed 5 bases at V and 7 bases at J, with 14 bases between. CDR3 loop: CASSPRLVPTQYF. The DNA of the CDR3 is TGTGCCAGCAGTCCTAGACTAGTTCCGACCCAGTACTTC.

This chain joins TRBV20-1 and TRBJ2-1; the D is unclear. V lost 2 bases to trimming and J lost 8 bases, with 7 bases between them. This CDR3 contains 11 residues. Germline V gene lookup returns CDR1 DFQATT and CDR2 SNEGSKA (reference sequence). The CDR3: CSARPDHEQFF. CDR3 DNA: TGCAGTGCTAGACCCGACCATGAGCAGTTCTTC.

This chain uses TRBV30 with TRBJ1-4, with a tentative D call TRBD1 (6 bases). CDR3 length: 13 residues. The germline V gene encodes CDR1 GTSNPN and CDR2 SVGIG (reference sequence). V shed 5 bases and J shed 3 bases, with 10 bases lying between them. This CDR3 is CAWRTVANEKLFF. In nucleotides, the CDR3 is TGTGCCTGGCGGACAGTTGCTAATGAAAAACTGTTTTTT.